The 13 T cell receptor beta chains presented below share a single source sample, sequenced in a study of blood T cell repertoires in COVID-19. TCRdb keeps only in-frame clones here, not all; method: immunoSEQ multiplex PCR. Here the sample spans 250,000 to 350,000 clones, approximately 84% being singletons. Sequencing was done on a sample of peripheral blood. All receptors come from a human donor with COVID-19, enrolled during active disease. The donor label of this sample is uncertain.

The CDR3, as DNA: TGCAGCGCTTTCCAGGGGAGGGTAAGGTACAATGAGCAGTTCTTC. It translates to CSAFQGRVRYNEQFF. The V call is TRBV29-1, the J call TRBJ2-1, with D possibly matching TRBD2 (7 bases). The CDR3 totals 15 residues. V gave up 7 bases and J gave up 4 bases, with 20 bases separating them. Per germline, CDR1 SQVTM and CDR2 ANQGSEA.

The chain links TRBV7-9 to TRBJ2-6, with a weak D call TRBD1 (6 bases). CDR3 length equals 18 residues. V lost 4 bases to trimming and J lost 0 bases, with 16 bases between them. The germline CDR1 and CDR2 sequences are SEHNR and FQNEAQ (reference sequence). The CDR3: CASSSPQGSASGANVLTF. CDR3 nucleotides: TGTGCCAGCAGCTCCCCACAGGGAAGCGCCTCTGGGGCCAACGTCCTGACTTTC.

The chain joins TRBV7-9 to TRBJ1-2; D may be TRBD1 (5 bases). Germline V gene sequence: CDR1 SEHNR, CDR2 FQNEAQ (reference sequence). The CDR3 length is 15 residues. The ends were cut back, 1 base at V and 4 bases at J, with 13 bases in the middle. CDR3 protein: CASSLDSAGRYGYTF. CDR3 nucleotides: TGTGCCAGCAGCTTAGATTCGGCAGGGCGCTATGGCTACACCTTC.

V is TRBV9 and J is TRBJ2-3; TRBD1 matches at 7 bases. With 10 bases clipped from V and 0 bases from J, the junction kept 14 bases outside the gene matches. Germline V gene data show CDR1 as SGDLS and CDR2 as YYNGEE. The CDR3 length is 16 residues. CDR3 nucleotides: TGTGCCGGTCTATTTGAGGACAGGTCAAGCACAGATACGCAGTATTTT. Protein product: CAGLFEDRSSTDTQYF.

The chain links TRBV30 to TRBJ2-3, with TRBD2 matching 9 bases. Germline assignment: CDR1 GTSNPN and CDR2 SVGIG (reference sequence). CDR3 length: 13 residues. V was pared by 2 bases and J by 8 bases, with 5 bases of the junction left unmatched. As DNA, the CDR3 is TGTGCCTGGAGTATGCGGGAGGGCGGTACGCAGTATTTT. It translates to CAWSMREGGTQYF. The variable domain in full, with the rest retrieved from reference TRBV30 and TRBJ2-3, is SQTIHQWPATLVQPVGSPLSLECTVEGTSNPNLYWYRQAAGRGLQLLFYSVGIGQISSEVPQNLSASRPQDRQFILSSKKLLLSDSGFYLCAWSMREGGTQYFGPGTRLTVL.

V gene TRBV7-6 combines with J gene TRBJ2-2, with 9 bases lining up with TRBD2. Germline-derived CDR1 and CDR2 are SGHVS and FNYEAQ. The junction had 1 base not matched to a gene; V was cut back by 2 bases and J by 0 bases. CDR3 length equals 16 residues. The CDR3 region has the DNA TGTGCCAGCAGCTTACGACTAGCGGCGAACACCGGGGAGCTGTTTTTT. As protein: CASSLRLAANTGELFF.

The rearrangement links TRBV5-4 to TRBJ1-2, with 10 bases identical to TRBD1. The V and J ends lost 5 bases and 3 bases, in that order; junction bases with no gene match: 13. The germline V gene encodes CDR1 SGHNT and CDR2 YYREEE (reference sequence). The CDR3 is made up of 17 amino acids. CDR3 region: CASSSTKTGGWDYGYTF. DNA of the CDR3: TGTGCCAGCAGTTCCACCAAGACAGGGGGCTGGGACTATGGCTACACCTTC.

The chain combines TRBV5-1 with TRBJ1-6; no definite D call. The CDR3 sequence is 14 residues long. CDR1 SGHRS and CDR2 YFSETQ come from the germline V gene. V was shortened by 4 bases and J by 6 bases, with 11 bases between the two germline ends. The CDR3 nucleotides read TGCGCCAGCAGCCGGGGTGTGGGTAATTCACCCCTCCACTTT. It translates to CASSRGVGNSPLHF.

V usage is TRBV3-1 (or the pseudogene TRBV3-2) and J usage is TRBJ1-4; 7 bases match TRBD1. The CDR3 extends over 14 amino acids. V shed 8 bases, J shed 6 bases, and the junction held 9 bases outside the gene matches. From germline, CDR1 is LGHDT and CDR2 YNNKEL (reference sequence). This CDR3 reads CASRRQGVDEKLFF. DNA of the CDR3: TGTGCCAGCCGAAGACAGGGAGTAGATGAAAAACTGTTTTTT.

The gene calls are TRBV28 and TRBJ1-1; maybe TRBD1 (5 bases). CDR1 MDHEN and CDR2 SYDVKM come from the germline V gene. This CDR3 is 13 amino acids long. Trimming cost V 7 bases and J 2 bases, with 11 bases left between them. CDR3 coding DNA: TGTGCCAGCAACTTCCAGGGAAACACTGAAGCTTTCTTT. This codes for CASNFQGNTEAFF. Variable domain in full (rest from reference TRBV28 and TRBJ1-1): DVKVTQSSRYLVKRTGEKVFLECVQDMDHENMFWYRQDPGLGLRLIYFSYDVKMKEKGDIPEGYSVSREKKERFSLILESASTNQTSMYLCASNFQGNTEAFFGQGTRLTVV.

The chain combines TRBV6-1 with TRBJ1-6; 10 positions match TRBD1. The germline gives CDR1 MNHNS, CDR2 SASEGT. The J segment lost 10 bases and the V segment lost 3 bases, leaving 12 bases of the junction unmatched. The CDR3 contains 17 residues. Here the CDR3 DNA reads TGTGCCAGCAGTGACCGGGACAGGGGTTTGTCAGCGTCACCCCTCCACTTT. Residues: CASSDRDRGLSASPLHF.

In DNA form, the CDR3 reads TGTGCCAGCAGTTTGGGACAGGGGGCCGAAAACTATGGCTACACCTTC. Its protein product is CASSLGQGAENYGYTF. The chain has TRBV28 and TRBJ1-2; 12 bases are shared with TRBD1. This CDR3 comprises 16 residues. The trim removed 3 bases at V and 2 bases at J, leaving 4 bases unmatched. Germline V gene sequence: CDR1 MDHEN, CDR2 SYDVKM.

The V call is TRBV5-5, the J call TRBJ2-7, with D possibly being TRBD1 (5 bases). Trimming removed 0 bases from V and 6 bases from J, with 7 bases in between. CDR1 is SGHKS, CDR2 YYEKEE, per germline (reference sequence). The CDR3 is 12 amino acids. DNA for the CDR3: TGTGCCAGCAGCTTGGGCAGGGTCGAGCAGTACTTC. Translation gives CASSLGRVEQYF.